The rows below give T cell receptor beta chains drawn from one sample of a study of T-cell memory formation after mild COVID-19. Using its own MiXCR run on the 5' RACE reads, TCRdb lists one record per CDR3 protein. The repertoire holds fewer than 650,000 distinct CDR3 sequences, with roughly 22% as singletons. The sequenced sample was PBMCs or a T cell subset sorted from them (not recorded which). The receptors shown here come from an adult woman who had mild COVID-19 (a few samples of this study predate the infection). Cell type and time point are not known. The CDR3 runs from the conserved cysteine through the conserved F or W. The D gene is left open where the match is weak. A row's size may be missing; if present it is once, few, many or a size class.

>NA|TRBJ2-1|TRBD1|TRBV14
CASSPLTGGWSSNEQFF
TGTGCCAGCAGCCCTCTCACAGGGGGCTGGTCGAGCAATGAGCAGTTCTTC
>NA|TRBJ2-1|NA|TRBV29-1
CSVKSLGEVYEQFF
TGCAGCGTGAAGAGCCTTGGTGAGGTCTATGAGCAGTTCTTC
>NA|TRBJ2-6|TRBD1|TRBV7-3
CASSPAGQGLIGANVLTF
TGTGCCAGCAGCCCAGCGGGACAGGGTCTGATCGGGGCCAACGTCCTGACTTTC
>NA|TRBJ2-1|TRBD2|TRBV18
CASSPPGLAASDSYNEQFF
TGTGCCAGCTCACCACCGGGACTAGCGGCCTCCGACTCCTACAATGAGCAGTTCTTC
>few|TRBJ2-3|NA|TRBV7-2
CASSLRPVSTDTQYF
TGTGCCAGCAGCTTAAGACCTGTCTCAACAGATACGCAGTATTTT
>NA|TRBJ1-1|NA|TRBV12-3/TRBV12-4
CASSLSPQGTEAFF
TGTGCCAGCAGTTTATCCCCTCAGGGTACTGAAGCTTTCTTT
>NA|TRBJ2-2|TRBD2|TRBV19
CASALLGLAENLNTGELFF
TGTGCCAGTGCCCTCCTAGGACTAGCGGAGAACTTGAACACCGGGGAGCTGTTTTTT
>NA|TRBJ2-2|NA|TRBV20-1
CSAKGANTGELFF
TGCAGTGCAAAGGGGGCGAACACCGGGGAGCTGTTTTTT
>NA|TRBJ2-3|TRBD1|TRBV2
CASSPPGQVPDTQYF
TGTGCCAGCAGTCCCCCGGGACAGGTGCCAGATACGCAGTATTTT
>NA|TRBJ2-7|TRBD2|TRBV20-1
CSARAQLAGATYEQYF
TGCAGTGCTAGAGCCCAGCTAGCGGGAGCGACCTACGAGCAGTACTTC
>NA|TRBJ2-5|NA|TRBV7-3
CASSAGDRKETQYF
TGTGCCAGCAGTGCCGGCGACAGAAAAGAGACCCAGTACTTC
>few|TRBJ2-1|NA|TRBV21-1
CASNCLFPGCDEQFF
TGTGCCAGCAACTGCTTATTTCCGGGGTGTGATGAGCAGTTCTTC
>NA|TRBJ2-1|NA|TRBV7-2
CASSLPESSYNEQFF
TGTGCCAGCAGCTTACCGGAGAGCTCCTACAATGAGCAGTTCTTC
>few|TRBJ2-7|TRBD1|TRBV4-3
CASSQVVQGPSYEQYF
TGCGCCAGCAGCCAAGTAGTACAGGGGCCCTCCTACGAGCAGTACTTC
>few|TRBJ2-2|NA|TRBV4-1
CASSQSNTGELFF
TGCGCCAGCAGCCAAAGTAACACCGGGGAGCTGTTTTTT
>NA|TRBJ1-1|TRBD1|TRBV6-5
CASSFDRGLSKAFF
TGTGCCAGCAGCTTCGACAGGGGGCTTTCGAAAGCTTTCTTT
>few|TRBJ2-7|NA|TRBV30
CAWSALHLYEQYF
TGTGCCTGGAGTGCGCTACACCTTTACGAGCAGTACTTC
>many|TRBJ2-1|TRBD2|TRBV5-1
CASSLAAGGNDNEQFF
TGCGCCAGCAGCTTGGCGGCGGGAGGGAACGACAATGAGCAGTTCTTC
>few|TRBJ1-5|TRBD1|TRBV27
CASSFTGAGNQPQHF
TGTGCCAGCAGTTTCACAGGGGCAGGCAATCAGCCCCAGCATTTT
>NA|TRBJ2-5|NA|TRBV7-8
CASSSWGEVQETQYF
TGTGCCAGCAGCTCGTGGGGGGAGGTCCAAGAGACCCAGTACTTC
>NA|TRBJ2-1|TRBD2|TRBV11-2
CASISNALLAGGLYNEQFF
TGTGCCAGCATCTCCAATGCCCTGCTAGCGGGGGGCCTGTACAATGAGCAGTTCTTC
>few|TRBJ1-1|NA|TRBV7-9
CASSNPNAEAFF
TGTGCCAGCAGCAATCCCAACGCTGAAGCTTTCTTT
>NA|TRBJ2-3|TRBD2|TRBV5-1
CASSSPSGGEDTQYF
TGCGCCAGCAGCTCCCCTTCGGGGGGGGAAGATACGCAGTATTTT
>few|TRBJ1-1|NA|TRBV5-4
CASSPSPGEETEAFF
TGTGCCAGCAGCCCCAGCCCCGGGGAGGAAACTGAAGCTTTCTTT
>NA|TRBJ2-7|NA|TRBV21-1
CASSKETGGQPYEQYF
TGTGCCAGCAGCAAAGAGACAGGGGGCCAGCCCTACGAGCAGTACTTC
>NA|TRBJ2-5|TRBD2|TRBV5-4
CASSLYGGVQETQYF
TGTGCCAGCAGCTTGTACGGGGGGGTCCAGGAGACCCAGTACTTC
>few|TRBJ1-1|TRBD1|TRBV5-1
CASSSGGWNTEAFF
TGCGCCAGCAGTTCAGGGGGCTGGAACACTGAAGCTTTCTTT
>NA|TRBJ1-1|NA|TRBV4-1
CASSQFSRDTEAFF
TGCGCCAGCAGCCAGTTCTCCCGGGACACTGAAGCTTTCTTT
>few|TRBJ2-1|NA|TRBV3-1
CASSQDTVGEQFF
TGTGCCAGCAGCCAAGATACTGTGGGTGAGCAGTTCTTC
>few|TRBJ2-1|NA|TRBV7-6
CASSSTLYNEQFF
TGTGCCAGCAGCTCCACACTCTACAATGAGCAGTTCTTC
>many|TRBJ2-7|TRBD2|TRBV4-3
CASSQEGKAGYEQYF
TGCGCCAGCAGCCAAGAGGGAAAAGCGGGATACGAGCAGTACTTC
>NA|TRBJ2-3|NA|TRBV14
CASSQDLRTIPSTDTQYF
TGTGCCAGCAGCCAAGATCTCCGGACCATTCCTAGCACAGATACGCAGTATTTT
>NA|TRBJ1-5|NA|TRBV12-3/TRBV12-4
CASTPLRENQPQHF
TGTGCCAGCACACCTCTCAGGGAGAATCAGCCCCAGCATTTT
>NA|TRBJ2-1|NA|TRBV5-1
CASSLEFREPYNEQFF
TGCGCCAGCAGCTTGGAGTTTCGAGAGCCCTACAATGAGCAGTTCTTC
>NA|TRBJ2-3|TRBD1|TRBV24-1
CATSDRQGAPEDTQYF
TGTGCCACCAGTGATCGACAGGGGGCGCCTGAAGATACGCAGTATTTT
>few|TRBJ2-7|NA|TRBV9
CASSVADRHYEQYF
TGTGCCAGCAGCGTGGCGGACCGACATTACGAGCAGTACTTC
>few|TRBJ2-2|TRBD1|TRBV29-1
CSVDYRGAGTGELFF
TGCAGCGTTGACTACAGGGGGGCGGGCACCGGGGAGCTGTTTTTT
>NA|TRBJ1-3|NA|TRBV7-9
CASSLAASSGNTIYF
TGTGCCAGCAGCTTAGCCGCCAGCTCTGGAAACACCATATATTTT
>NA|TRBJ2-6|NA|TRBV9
CASSLPAGANVLTF
TGTGCCAGCAGCCTCCCTGCGGGGGCCAACGTCCTGACTTTC
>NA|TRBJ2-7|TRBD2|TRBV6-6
CASMGRGGEQYF
TGTGCCAGCATGGGGCGCGGGGGCGAGCAGTACTTC
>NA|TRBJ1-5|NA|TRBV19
CASRVGRAGQPQHF
TGTGCCAGTAGGGTCGGCCGCGCTGGGCAGCCCCAGCATTTT
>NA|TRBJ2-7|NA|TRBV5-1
CASSLAGTQQYF
TGCGCCAGCAGCTTGGCAGGGACCCAGCAGTACTTC
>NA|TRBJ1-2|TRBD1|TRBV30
CAWSRDRGPLNYGYTF
TGTGCCTGGAGCCGGGACAGGGGACCCCTTAACTATGGCTACACCTTC
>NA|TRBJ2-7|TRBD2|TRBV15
CATSRGERGGYEQYF
TGTGCCACCAGCAGGGGGGAGCGGGGGGGATACGAGCAGTACTTC